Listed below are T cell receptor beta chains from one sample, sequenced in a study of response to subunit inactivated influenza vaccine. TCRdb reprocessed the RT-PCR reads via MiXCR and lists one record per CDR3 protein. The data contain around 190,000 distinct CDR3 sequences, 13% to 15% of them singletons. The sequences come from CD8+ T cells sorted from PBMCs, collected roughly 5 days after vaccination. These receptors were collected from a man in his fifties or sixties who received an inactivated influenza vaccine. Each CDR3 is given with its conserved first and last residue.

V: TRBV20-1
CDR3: CSAWGQGSDYEQYF

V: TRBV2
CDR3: CASSGTEAWETQYF

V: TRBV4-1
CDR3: CASSQYGQMNTEAFF

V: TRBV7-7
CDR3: CASSLDPPGGVDTQYF

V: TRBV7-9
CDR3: CASPAIDNEQFF

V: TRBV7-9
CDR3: CASSSSLVPGELFF

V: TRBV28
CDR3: CASSLYLTGVETQYF

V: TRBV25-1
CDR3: CASSEFGDSYGYTF

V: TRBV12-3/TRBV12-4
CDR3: CASSSSGGITGELFF

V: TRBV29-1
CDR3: CSVDRGRQETQYF

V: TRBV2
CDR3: CASSERGLVQETQYF

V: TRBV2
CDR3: CASIDLASNTEAFF

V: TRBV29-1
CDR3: CSITAQGASEAFF

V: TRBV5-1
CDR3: CASSLASSRAKNIQYF

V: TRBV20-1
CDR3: CSARDPTRGAGGTDTQYF

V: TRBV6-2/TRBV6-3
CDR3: CASSWHRPPRETEAFF

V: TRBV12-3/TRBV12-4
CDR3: CASRGLVSYEQYF

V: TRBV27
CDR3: CASSLYGLAGIAYKNIQYF

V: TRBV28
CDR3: CASSKGGAVPPWPSTEAFF

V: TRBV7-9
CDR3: CASSLGTASTDTQYF

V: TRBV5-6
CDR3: CASRLGSSYEQYF

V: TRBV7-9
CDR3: CASSLEVLGQGEGEQFF

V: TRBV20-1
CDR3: CSAWDFHESTDTQYF

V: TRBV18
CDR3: CASSTRQGIFSYEQYF

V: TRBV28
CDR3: CASSLRALNPGNTIYF

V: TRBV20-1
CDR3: CSAIGQSSYEQYF

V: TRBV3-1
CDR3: CASRNTRANEQFF

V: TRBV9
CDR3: CASSDGTTLHEQYF

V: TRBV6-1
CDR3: CASSEGRPPYNEQFF

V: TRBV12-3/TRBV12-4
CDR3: CASSPLGVPSENEQFF

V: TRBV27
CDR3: CASSLKYRVGGELFF

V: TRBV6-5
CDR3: CASSYSGGHYGYTF

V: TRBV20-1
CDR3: CSARDLRGGAATGYNEQFF

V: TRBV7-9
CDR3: CASSLGSLEPQHF

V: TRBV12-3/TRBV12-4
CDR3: CASTPGQGSGYTF

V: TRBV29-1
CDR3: CSVEWADGGYEQYF

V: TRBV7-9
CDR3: CASSTWDRAYEQYF

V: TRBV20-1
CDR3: CSAFRLAWGDEQYF

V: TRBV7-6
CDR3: CASSLGDRYQETQYF

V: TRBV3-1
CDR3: CASSLLGRDTEAFF

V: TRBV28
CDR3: CASSLITGIYGYTF

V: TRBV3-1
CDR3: CASSQEGRVDRSYEQYF

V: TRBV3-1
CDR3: CASSLRQTQETQYF

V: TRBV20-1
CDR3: CSARDLGTGPYEQYF

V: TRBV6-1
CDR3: CASSIGDTGELFF

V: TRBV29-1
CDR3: CSVEGQAEPTDTQYF

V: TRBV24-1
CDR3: CATSDIAAGAYEQYF

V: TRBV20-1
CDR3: CSARKLPEDEQYF

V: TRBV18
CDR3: CASSPPVNRVGEQFF

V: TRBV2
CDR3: CASSVHGGGSYEQYF

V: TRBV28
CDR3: CASNPGRRTEAFF

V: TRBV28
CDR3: CASSGTGEGNTIYF